The sequence of this TCR beta chain was determined in a study of blood T cell repertoires in COVID-19. TCRdb's table, derived via immunoSEQ multiplex PCR, lists solely in-frame clones and lacks some. Here the sample spans 60,000 or so clones, 85% to 90% being singletons. The CDR3 totals 14 residues. CDR1 and CDR2 from the germline V gene are SGHRS and YFSETQ. V dropped 7 bases and J dropped 5; count of bases not matched to a gene: 11. This clone has just a few counts. The sample comprised peripheral blood. The chain employs TRBV5-1 and TRBJ2-7; 8 bases map to TRBD1. The TCR was taken from a human donor with active COVID-19. The donor label of this sample is uncertain. The CDR3 bases are TGCGCCAGCCGAATCCAGGACAGGGTCCACGAGCAGTACTTC. This sequence encodes CASRIQDRVHEQYF.